This T cell receptor beta chain was identified in a study of Ad26.COV2.S vaccination and SARS-CoV-2 variants. Overall study context: As a participant in COV1001, the donor was in the Ad26.COV2.S trial arm. Doses of Ad26.COV2.S were injected into muscle once or twice, 56 days apart.

Libraries were prepared by immunoSEQ multiplex PCR; TCRdb keeps only in-frame clonotypes and omits some of them. The data contain hundreds of thousands of clones, 92% of them singletons. Sample treatment: around 19 received Ad26.COV2.S at low or high dose, single or two shots; 5 received placebo; per-sample allocation not given. Specimen acquisition occurred on day 63 following the initial vaccine or placebo injection. The shot given was an Ad26 vector that makes Wuhan-strain SARS-CoV-2 spike. The sample consisted of peripheral blood, taken in a trial of Ad26.COV2.S vaccine versus placebo. The TCR originated in a person between 18 and 59 years old who received the Ad26.COV2.S COVID-19 vaccine or a placebo.

In DNA, the CDR3 is TGTGCCAGCAGCCCCCTGCGTGGGACTAGCGGGTACAATGAGCAGTTCTTC. Residues: CASSPLRGTSGYNEQFF. The chain employs TRBV7-2 and TRBJ2-1; TRBD2 matches at 12 bases. V shed 5 bases and J 4 bases; nucleotides not matched to a gene: 9. The V gene's germline CDR1 is SGHTA and CDR2 FQGNSA. CDR3 length: 17 residues.